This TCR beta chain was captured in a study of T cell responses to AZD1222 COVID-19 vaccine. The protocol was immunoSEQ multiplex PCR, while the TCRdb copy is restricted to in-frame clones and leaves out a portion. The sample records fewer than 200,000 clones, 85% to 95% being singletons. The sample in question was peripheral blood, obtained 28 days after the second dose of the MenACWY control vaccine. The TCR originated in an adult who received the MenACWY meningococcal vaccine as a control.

The CDR3 sequence is CATSDPPRDSTPYF. The CDR3 coding sequence is TGTGCCACCAGTGATCCCCCTCGGGACAGTACTCCGTATTTT. The gene calls are TRBV24-1 and TRBJ2-3, with 7 bases lining up with TRBD1. Per germline, CDR1 KGHDR and CDR2 SFDVKD. The CDR3 contains 14 residues. The V and J ends lost 3 bases and 14 bases, in that order; junction bases with no gene match: 13.